Listed below are T cell receptor beta chains from one sample, sequenced in a study of blood T cell repertoires in COVID-19. The table came from immunoSEQ multiplex PCR; TCRdb's copy has only in-frame clones and leaves some out. The sample includes about 140,000 clones, around 81% of them seen just once. The source material was peripheral blood. These receptors were collected from a human donor in a cohort sampled during active COVID-19. The CDR3 runs from the conserved cysteine through the conserved F or W. The D gene is left open where the match is weak. Clone size, where shown, is once, few, many, or a class for clones that have expanded.

D gene	clone size	V gene	J gene	CDR3 protein	CDR3 DNA
-	-	TRBV9	TRBJ2-1	CASSTAGTPAVNEQFF	TGTGCCAGCAGCACCGCCGGGACACCTGCGGTCAATGAGCAGTTCTTC
TRBD1	few	TRBV29-1	TRBJ1-6	CSVRQGVGDSPLHF	TGCAGCGTCAGACAGGGGGTGGGGGATTCACCCCTCCACTTT
TRBD1	-	TRBV5-1	TRBJ2-7	CASSRWTGDEQYF	TGCGCCAGCAGCAGGTGGACAGGGGACGAGCAGTACTTC
TRBD1	few	TRBV7-9	TRBJ2-4	CASSRQGPLAKNIQYF	TGTGCCAGCAGTCGACAGGGACCTCTAGCCAAAAACATTCAGTACTTC
TRBD2	-	TRBV4-1	TRBJ2-7	CASSQARTSGSSYEQYF	TGCGCCAGCAGCCAAGCGCGGACTAGCGGGAGCTCCTACGAGCAGTACTTC
TRBD2	-	TRBV7-3	TRBJ2-1	CASSTASGRRNNEQFF	TGTGCCAGCAGCACGGCTAGCGGGAGGAGGAATAATGAGCAGTTCTTC
-	-	TRBV28	TRBJ1-1	CASSFGQNTEAFF	TGTGCCAGCAGTTTTGGACAGAACACTGAAGCTTTCTTT
-	-	TRBV9	TRBJ1-4	CASKGQGLDEKLFF	TGTGCCAGCAAGGGCCAGGGGTTGGATGAAAAACTGTTTTTT
-	-	TRBV4-1	TRBJ1-2	CASSQVGGGRTYGYTF	TGCGCCAGCAGCCAAGTGGGAGGGGGGCGAACCTATGGCTACACCTTC
TRBD1	-	TRBV2	TRBJ1-5	CASSEGTGGRFQPQHF	TGTGCCAGCAGTGAAGGGACAGGGGGAAGGTTTCAGCCCCAGCATTTT
TRBD1	-	TRBV28	TRBJ1-1	CASRLGTGVKAFF	TGTGCCAGTCGTCTGGGGACAGGGGTTAAAGCTTTCTTT
TRBD2	-	TRBV28	TRBJ2-7	CASSAGLAGGSEQYF	TGTGCCAGCAGTGCGGGACTAGCGGGAGGTTCCGAGCAGTACTTC
-	once	TRBV7-3	TRBJ1-3	CASSFGGDTGNTIYF	TGTGCCAGCAGCTTTGGTGGCGACACTGGAAACACCATATATTTT
-	-	TRBV27	TRBJ1-5	CASSFVGGTANQPQHF	TGTGCCAGCAGTTTTGTAGGAGGGACTGCGAATCAGCCCCAGCATTTT
TRBD2	few	TRBV7-6	TRBJ2-2	CASSFPRLAGAGTGELFF	TGTGCCAGCAGCTTCCCACGCCTAGCGGGAGCGGGCACCGGGGAGCTGTTTTTT
TRBD2	-	TRBV4-2	TRBJ2-7	CASSRGTGGSYEQYF	TGTGCCAGCAGTCGGGGGACGGGAGGAAGCTACGAGCAGTACTTC
TRBD2	-	TRBV15	TRBJ2-7	CATSRDQTSGRLTYEQYF	TGTGCCACCAGCAGAGACCAGACTAGCGGGAGGTTGACCTACGAGCAGTACTTC
TRBD1	-	TRBV5-4	TRBJ2-7	CASSLGQGADEQYF	TGTGCCAGCAGCTTAGGACAGGGGGCGGACGAGCAGTACTTC
TRBD1	-	TRBV9	TRBJ2-1	CASSIWDSSYNEQFF	TGTGCCAGCAGCATTTGGGACAGCTCCTACAATGAGCAGTTCTTC
-	few	TRBV18	TRBJ1-6	CASSDWDNSPLHF	TGTGCCAGCTCCGACTGGGATAATTCACCCCTCCACTTT
-	-	TRBV28	TRBJ1-3	CASRPQGTGNTIYF	TGTGCCAGCAGACCCCAGGGTACTGGAAACACCATATATTTT
-	-	TRBV28	TRBJ1-5	CASSLSGGSNQPQHF	TGTGCCAGCAGTTTATCTGGCGGTAGCAATCAGCCCCAGCATTTT